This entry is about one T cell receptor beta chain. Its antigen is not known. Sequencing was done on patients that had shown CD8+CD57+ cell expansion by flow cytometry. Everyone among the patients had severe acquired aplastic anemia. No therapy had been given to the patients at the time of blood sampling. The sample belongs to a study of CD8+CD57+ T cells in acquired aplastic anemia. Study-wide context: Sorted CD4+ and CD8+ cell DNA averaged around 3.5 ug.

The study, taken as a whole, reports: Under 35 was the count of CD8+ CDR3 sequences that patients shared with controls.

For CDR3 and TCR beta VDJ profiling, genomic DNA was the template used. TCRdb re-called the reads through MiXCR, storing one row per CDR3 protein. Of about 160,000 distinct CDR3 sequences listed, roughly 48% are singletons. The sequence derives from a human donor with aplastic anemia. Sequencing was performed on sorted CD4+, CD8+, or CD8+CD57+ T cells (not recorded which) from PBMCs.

Here the CDR3 DNA reads TGTGCCAGCAGCGGTGGACAGGGGATATACAATGAGCAGTTCTTC. As protein: CASSGGQGIYNEQFF. This rearrangement joins TRBV9 to TRBJ2-1; 9 bases match TRBD1. There are 15 residues in the CDR3. The germline CDR1 and CDR2 sequences are SGDLS and YYNGEE. Germline trimming cut 3 bases from V and 4 bases from J; bases unmatched to any gene: 5.